A single TCR beta chain is shown here with its context. No cognate antigen has been identified for it. Base-call qualities are not available, and no considerably larger clone is one nucleotide away. This entry is derived from a study of blood T cell repertoires in COVID-19 (dated by TCRdb to the early 2020s). Background for the entire study: Samples from collaborators originated in the United States, Italy and Spain and spanned both the acute and convalescent phases of COVID-19. HLA class I and class II types, where available, came from metadata supplied by the sample provider rather than from assay-based typing. Sample metadata almost always included a de-identified subject ID, COVID-19 status, age in years and sex. The prospective study material was composed of cDNA or gDNA derived from T cells, B-cell-depleted T cells, or PBMCs. Samples were obtained from the ongoing ImmuneRACE study (first 160 participants) and from some 1,200 subjects provided by 6 global collaborators. The repertoires were made available in a free public database intended to serve as a resource for research on the immune response to SARS-CoV-2. The dataset comprised deeply sampled blood TCRbeta repertoires from subjects exposed to, actively infected with, or recovered from COVID-19.

Study-wide conclusions, independent of this receptor: The quantity of clinical and demographic metadata differed by source and by participant and was supplied without curation.

In Seattle, one collaborating source enrolled patients while the infection was active and tracked those patients longitudinally over the course of disease. The collaborating institutions used their own protocols to collect whole blood in K2EDTA tubes. For TCRbeta analysis, collaborators shipped samples as frozen whole blood, isolated PBMCs, or DNA extracted from either of those sample types. TCRbeta CDR3 regions were amplified from genomic DNA using the immunoSEQ Assay, a bias-controlled multiplex PCR. In the paper's pipeline: The number of nucleated cells in each sample was estimated by amplification of reference gene primers within the assay. To quantify the absolute abundance of each unique TCRbeta CDR3 rearrangement, sequence reads were collapsed and filtered. For each sample, productive Simpson clonality was calculated by taking the square root of Simpson's diversity index across productive rearrangements. Entries here come from immuneACCESS through TCRdb and include only in-frame sequences with V and J called. Some clones fail to appear in such tables; in the studies checked, an unresolved V gene covers under half of the shortfall, and the cause of the remainder is unknown. V and J calls plus clone size are reproduced from that table; the DNA served to infer D and trimming. Present in this sample are more than 150,000 clones, roughly 79% of which were seen just once. The ten biggest clones cover around 12% of the sample.

Sequences LNHDA (CDR1) and SQIVND (CDR2) are obtained from the germline V gene (reference sequence). Trimming accounts for 2 bases at V and 7 bases at J, while the number of junction bases matched to no gene is 7. The CDR3 covers 16 residues, taking in both the cysteine and the phenylalanine. The entry retains the CDR3 DNA only, 48 bases that are in frame from base 1. Material for sequencing was peripheral blood. The receptor was derived from a woman older than 75 with COVID-19, enrolled during active disease. The chain uses TRBV19 and TRBJ2-1, with 11 junctional bases fitting TRBD2. This receptor carries the CDR3 CASSISLAGGINEQFF. DNA sequence: TGTGCCAGTAGTATAAGCCTAGCGGGGGGTATTAATGAGCAGTTCTTC.